This T cell receptor (beta chain) derives from a study of shared clonotypes between healthy human individuals. Overall study: Per donor, CD8 memory used one plate, CD8 naive used two, CD4 memory used three and CD4 naive used three.

Clones were read by immunoSEQ multiplex PCR, and TCRdb kept only the in-frame ones, dropping some. The sample lists millions of clones, about 95% occurring once. CD45RO-negative, CCR7-selected cells formed the naive CD8 fraction, which excluded terminally differentiated effector memory CD45RA+ cells. The CDR3 spans 15 residues. Germline V CDR1 and CDR2: MNHNS, SASEGT. V was trimmed by 2 bases and J by 3 bases, leaving 11 bases between them. The sample comprised naive CD8+ T cells sorted from blood. This TCR came from a young man in good health. This chain links TRBV6-1 with TRBJ1-5; possible D gene TRBD1, 5 bases. The CDR3, as DNA: TGTGCCAGCAGTGAACTGGGGGACGCCAATCAGCCCCAGCATTTT. This gives the protein CASSELGDANQPQHF.